Listed below are T cell receptor beta chains from one sample, sequenced in a study of Graves' ophthalmopathy and Graves' hyperthyroidism. In TCRdb, the multiplex PCR reads were re-called with MiXCR into one record per CDR3 protein. The sample has about half a million distinct CDR3 sequences; about an eighth are singletons. The sample comprised blood. These receptors were obtained from a woman aged 25 to 45 with Graves' ophthalmopathy. Each CDR3 is given with its conserved first and last residue. The order of the fields is clone size, D gene, V gene, J gene, CDR3 DNA, CDR3 protein. D genes are given only for firm matches. Some rows mark clone size as missing; the rest say once, few, many or name a class of expanded clone.

>few|TRBD1|TRBV3-1|TRBJ1-1
TGTGCCAGCAGCCCTGGACAGGTTCCAGGGGCTTTCTTT
CASSPGQVPGAFF
>NA|NA|TRBV5-1|TRBJ1-2
TGCGCCAGCAGCTCTACTTTTTCGACTGGGGGCTACACCTTC
CASSSTFSTGGYTF
>many|NA|TRBV12-3/TRBV12-4|TRBJ1-3
TGTGCCAGCGCCCCGACGTACGGCAGCTCTGGAAACACCATATATTTT
CASAPTYGSSGNTIYF
>few|TRBD2|TRBV3-1|TRBJ2-3
TGTGCCAGCAGACTAGGACTAGCGGGCACAGATACGCAGTATTTT
CASRLGLAGTDTQYF
>many|NA|TRBV11-2|TRBJ1-1
TGTGCCAGCAGCTTCCAGGGGAACACTGAAGCTTTCTTT
CASSFQGNTEAFF
>many|TRBD2|TRBV28|TRBJ2-7
TGTGCCAGCAGATCACCGGGACTAGCGGGAGGATACGAGCAGTACTTC
CASRSPGLAGGYEQYF
>many|NA|TRBV6-1|TRBJ1-6
TGTGCCAGCAGTGGGGCCGGACGAATCTATAATTCACCCCTCCACTTT
CASSGAGRIYNSPLHF
>many|NA|TRBV20-1|TRBJ1-1
TGCAGTGCATCTCTGGGGAGGGTCACTGAAGCTTTCTTT
CSASLGRVTEAFF
>NA|TRBD1|TRBV7-2|TRBJ1-2
TGTGCCAGCAGCTCAAACCCAGGGGGCGAGAATGGCTACACCTTC
CASSSNPGGENGYTF
>many|TRBD1|TRBV6-5|TRBJ1-5
TGTGCCAGCAGTTACGGGACAGGGGGTGAGGGCCAGCCCCAGCATTTT
CASSYGTGGEGQPQHF
>many|NA|TRBV6-6|TRBJ1-2
TGTGCCAGCACCCTCCATAAGTACGGCTACACCTTC
CASTLHKYGYTF
>many|NA|TRBV10-1|TRBJ2-2
TGCGCCAGCAGTGAAGAGGCAGTTAACGGGGAGCTGTTTTTT
CASSEEAVNGELFF
>many|NA|TRBV12-3/TRBV12-4|TRBJ2-6
TGTGCCAGCAGTTTTGAGATTATGGCGTCTGGGGCCAACGTCCTGACTTTC
CASSFEIMASGANVLTF
>many|NA|TRBV11-2|TRBJ1-6
TGTGCCAGCAGCTTAGACCTGCTGGGGGCTAACACTAATTCACCCCTCCACTTT
CASSLDLLGANTNSPLHF
>many|NA|TRBV5-1|TRBJ2-2
TGCGCCAGCAGCTTCGGGGTTGCGGTCACCGGGGAGCTGTTTTTT
CASSFGVAVTGELFF
>NA|NA|TRBV30|TRBJ1-3
TGTGCCTGGAGTGCAGCATTTGCCATATATTTT
CAWSAAFAIYF
>many|NA|TRBV20-1|TRBJ2-4
TGCAGTGCTCCCGCTAAGATCAACATTCAGTACTTC
CSAPAKINIQYF
>NA|NA|TRBV10-3|TRBJ1-6
TGTGCCATCAAGCGGACAGAAAATAATTCACCCCTCCACTTT
CAIKRTENNSPLHF
>many|NA|TRBV20-1|TRBJ2-5
TGCAGTGCTATTCGGGAGCAAGAGACCCAGTACTTC
CSAIREQETQYF
>many|TRBD1|TRBV6-2/TRBV6-3|TRBJ1-5
TGTGCCAGCCTAGAACAGGGGAGCAATCAGCCCCAGCATTTT
CASLEQGSNQPQHF
>many|NA|TRBV7-2|TRBJ2-5
TGTGCCAGCAGCCCCGGACTGGGGGAGACCCAGTACTTC
CASSPGLGETQYF
>many|NA|TRBV11-3|TRBJ1-1
TGTGCCAGCAGCCCCTCCTGGACGGAGAACACTGAAGCTTTCTTT
CASSPSWTENTEAFF
>many|TRBD1|TRBV10-3|TRBJ1-4
TGTGCCATCAGTGCCCTGACAGGGTCTAATGAAAAACTGTTTTTT
CAISALTGSNEKLFF
>few|TRBD1|TRBV4-1|TRBJ2-7
TGCGCCAGCAGCCCCGGGACAGGTGAATTCAAGCAGTACTTC
CASSPGTGEFKQYF
>many|NA|TRBV27|TRBJ1-2
TGTGCCAGCAGTTTATCGGGACATTCAAATGGCTACACCTTC
CASSLSGHSNGYTF
>NA|NA|TRBV12-3/TRBV12-4|TRBJ2-5
TGTGCCAGCAGTTTATGGGGGGGGGCCCGGGAGACCCAGTACTTC
CASSLWGGARETQYF
>many|TRBD1|TRBV6-5|TRBJ1-1
TGTGCCAGCAGTTACTCCCAGGGGGAGATAGGCACTGAAGCTTTCTTT
CASSYSQGEIGTEAFF
>many|NA|TRBV28|TRBJ2-2
TGTGCCAGCGAGGCACAGGAAGACACCGGGGAGCTGTTTTTT
CASEAQEDTGELFF
>few|TRBD1|TRBV12-3/TRBV12-4|TRBJ2-4
TGTGCCAGCAGCATGACAGGGGCCAAAAACATTCAGTACTTC
CASSMTGAKNIQYF
>once|NA|TRBV11-2|TRBJ2-5
TGTGCCAGCAGCTTAGATCTTTTCCGTCAAGAGACCCAGTACTTC
CASSLDLFRQETQYF
>NA|TRBD1|TRBV28|TRBJ2-7
TGTGCCAGCAGGGAGCCGGGACAGGGCTACGAGCAGTACTTC
CASREPGQGYEQYF
>many|NA|TRBV12-3/TRBV12-4|TRBJ1-3
TGTGCCAGCAGTTCCCCTGGGATAAGAAACACCATATATTTT
CASSSPGIRNTIYF
>many|TRBD1|TRBV28|TRBJ1-2
TGTGCCAGCAGACGGACAGGGTTTGGGTATAGCTATGGCTACACCTTC
CASRRTGFGYSYGYTF
>NA|NA|TRBV7-9|TRBJ2-2
TGTGCCAGCAGCCCCTCTCAGACGAGGGAGCTGTTTTTT
CASSPSQTRELFF
>many|NA|TRBV7-9|TRBJ2-7
TGTGCCACCTCGGTGGGTCTAACGGGGGAGCAGTACTTC
CATSVGLTGEQYF
>few|TRBD1|TRBV5-1|TRBJ2-7
TGCGCCAGCAGCTTGGAATTCGACAGGGGGTTCGACGAGCAGTACTTC
CASSLEFDRGFDEQYF
>few|TRBD2|TRBV11-2|TRBJ2-2
TGTGCCAGCAGCTTAGGCGGCGCGGGAGTTAGGCGGGAGCTGTTTTTT
CASSLGGAGVRRELFF
>many|NA|TRBV20-1|TRBJ2-5
TGCAGTGCTGGGGCGCGTGGTCTTTCAGAGACCCAGTACTTC
CSAGARGLSETQYF
>many|TRBD1|TRBV7-6|TRBJ1-5
TGTGCCAGCAGCTTACAGGGGGAGAATCAGCCCCAGCATTTT
CASSLQGENQPQHF
>many|TRBD1|TRBV6-4|TRBJ1-2
TGTGCCAGCAGTGACAACCGAGGGGGCCCTGGCTACACCTTC
CASSDNRGGPGYTF